This TCR beta chain was sequenced during a study of blood T cell repertoires in COVID-19. Study-wide context: Samples came from the United States, Italy and Spain, spanning acute and convalescent COVID-19. T cells, B-cell-depleted T cells, or PBMCs provided the cDNA or gDNA that served as material.

Germline V CDR1 and CDR2: SEHNR, FQNEAQ (reference sequence). V lost 5 bases to trimming and J lost 5 bases; unmatched junction nucleotides: 11. This CDR3 is 15 amino acids long. In the authors' methods: Amplification of reference gene primers provided the estimated nucleated cell counts. The data were produced by immunoSEQ multiplex PCR, yet TCRdb's version contains in-frame clones alone and is incomplete. The V and J calls and clone size come from that table; D and trimming were worked out from the DNA. The sample includes around 300,000 clones, 75% to 90% of them seen just once. The receptor was derived from a woman aged 40 to 55 who had recovered from COVID-19. The sample taken for sequencing was peripheral blood. The rearrangement links TRBV7-9 to TRBJ2-7; 8 bases fit TRBD2. CDR3 in DNA: TGTGCCAGCAGCCGCACACAAGCGGGAGTTGACGAGCAGTACTTC. This sequence encodes CASSRTQAGVDEQYF.